This T cell receptor beta chain is from a study of post-analysis software for immune sequencing data (dated by TCRdb to between 2015 and 2016). The study in broad terms: Recorded disease courses included relapsing-remitting, secondary progressive and progressive-relapsing multiple sclerosis, with some patients lacking subtype annotation. The patient repertoires were compared against fewer than twelve previously published healthy control repertoires obtained from donors aged 6 to 25 years. A subset of samples was prepared in parallel using single-end sample barcoding, then pooled and co-amplified after Illumina adapter ligation. On the study overall, not on this receptor specifically: Patients showed significantly higher frequencies than controls for a handful of TRBV segments, among them TRBV5-6, TRBV5-1 and TRBV20-1. Strong co-clustering of samples prepared in the same batch was shown by direct clustering with F measure, prompting a batch-effect correction. The control group was slightly older than the multiple sclerosis patient group. Normalized Chao1 diversity was significantly lower in multiple sclerosis patients than controls, suggesting substantial peripheral T-cell clonal expansion.

TCR beta repertoires were profiled from peripheral blood of 10 to 15 young patients with multiple sclerosis to demonstrate the VDJtools post-analysis software. Multiple sclerosis patients were children and adolescents aged about 6 to 17 years. Remarks on this clonotype: Its target antigen remains unknown. Nothing much larger sits one base from this clone, and base qualities are not available.

The library was prepared using PCR. Instrument used: Illumina HiSeq 2500. To reduce PCR and sequencing biases, unique molecular identifiers were incorporated into the TCR beta cDNA libraries. Every 1 to 10 million input T cells yielded 500,000 or so cDNA molecules, meaning each molecule approximated one T cell. The same protocol used for the earlier healthy control dataset was applied to prepare and sequence the patient libraries. Samples belonging to the same batch were prepared together, multiplexed and sequenced on a shared HiSeq lane. The study's own analysis went as follows. MIGEC was used to process the raw barcoded reads, and molecular identifier groups with only a single read were discarded before consensus assembly and CDR3 extraction. VDJtools was used for post-analysis of the clonotype tables, with diversity normalized by down-sampling every dataset to the smallest sample size. Repertoire overlap clustering matched CDR3 amino acid but not nucleotide sequences to correct batch-related cross-sample contamination. TCRdb redid the processing of the public reads, applying fastp at Q25 and MiXCR, and retained in-frame beta chains. Identical CDR3 protein sequences are pooled into one entry, listed with their most common genes and DNA. For this entry, the V and J calls and clone size follow TCRdb and not the study's own pipeline. The sample has fewer than 850,000 distinct CDR3 sequences on record, 25% to 30% of them singletons. In total, the top ten clones hold under 0.7% of the sample.

CDR1 and CDR2 were assigned from the germline V gene as ENHRY and SYGVKD. The junction shows trimming of 5 bases on V and 4 bases on J, plus 11 bases between the germline ends. From cysteine to phenylalanine, the CDR3 is 13 amino acids long. Only the CDR3 DNA is retained, 39 bases long and in frame from the first base. The V and J segments used are TRBV10-3 and TRBJ2-5; matching of 6 bases hints at TRBD1 as the D gene. This TCR derives from a girl aged 5-17 years with multiple sclerosis. The sample taken for sequencing was blood. The CDR3 region has the sequence CAISWGPGETQYF. The nucleotide sequence reads TGTGCCATCAGTTGGGGGCCAGGAGAGACCCAGTACTTC.